The sequence of this TCR beta chain was determined in a study of cytomegalovirus exposure and HLA in healthy donors. Points on this clone: The antigen is unknown.

A multiplex PCR was run with 60 Vbeta primers and 13 Jbeta primers. The method was immunoSEQ multiplex PCR; TCRdb's version includes in-frame clones alone and lacks a portion of them. The sample contains 110,000 to 150,000 clones, over 60% of which appear only once. The CDR3 spans 15 residues. Germline lookup yields CDR1 MNHEY and CDR2 SVGAGI. The V segment lost 5 bases and the J segment 4 bases; nucleotides outside the gene matches: 10. The study, taken as a whole, reports: About 87% or about 30% of the time was how often most TCR beta V segments were productive, according to an earlier analysis. Presence/absence analyses rested on an assumption that sequencing depth was roughly uniform across donors.

The genes are TRBV6-5 and TRBJ1-2, with TRBD1 identical over 7 bases. This clonotype originated in a woman between 45 and 60 years old in good health and CMV-seronegative. The sample taken for sequencing was PBMCs. CDR3 loop: CASSTQTGTGYGYTF. CDR3 DNA: TGTGCCAGCAGTACCCAGACAGGGACGGGCTATGGCTACACCTTC.